Listed below are T cell receptor beta chains from one sample, sequenced in a study of T cells in Graves' hyperthyroidism and ophthalmopathy. Using its own MiXCR run on the multiplex PCR reads, TCRdb lists one record per CDR3 protein. This table holds hundreds of thousands of distinct CDR3 sequences, over 11% found once. The specimen sequenced was blood. All receptors come from a woman aged 25 to 39 with Graves' hyperthyroidism. Both conserved end residues are part of each CDR3. D genes are given only for firm matches. Some rows have no size entry. The others give once, few or many, or a class for an expanded clone.

V gene: TRBV6-5
J gene: TRBJ1-2
clone size: few
D gene: .
CDR3 protein: CASSYKGVGYTF
CDR3 DNA: TGTGCCAGCAGTTACAAAGGAGTTGGCTACACCTTC

V gene: TRBV2
J gene: TRBJ2-7
clone size: few
D gene: TRBD1
CDR3 protein: CAATQGNHEQYF
CDR3 DNA: TGTGCCGCAACACAGGGGAACCACGAGCAGTACTTC

V gene: TRBV4-2
J gene: TRBJ2-3
clone size: .
D gene: .
CDR3 protein: CASSQDAPSTDTQYF
CDR3 DNA: TGTGCCAGCAGCCAAGATGCCCCTAGCACAGATACGCAGTATTTT

V gene: TRBV28
J gene: TRBJ1-2
clone size: many
D gene: .
CDR3 protein: CASSFVADHYGYTF
CDR3 DNA: TGTGCCAGCAGTTTCGTAGCAGACCACTATGGCTACACCTTC

V gene: TRBV28
J gene: TRBJ1-4
clone size: .
D gene: .
CDR3 protein: CASRLQGPKPELFF
CDR3 DNA: TGTGCCAGCAGACTACAGGGCCCAAAGCCCGAACTGTTTTTT

V gene: TRBV2
J gene: TRBJ2-7
clone size: many
D gene: TRBD2
CDR3 protein: CASSGREGSYEQYF
CDR3 DNA: TGTGCCAGCAGTGGAAGGGAGGGATCCTACGAGCAGTACTTC

V gene: TRBV15
J gene: TRBJ2-5
clone size: many
D gene: .
CDR3 protein: CATSRDLQETQYF
CDR3 DNA: TGTGCCACCAGCAGAGATCTACAAGAGACCCAGTACTTC

V gene: TRBV30
J gene: TRBJ2-7
clone size: many
D gene: .
CDR3 protein: CAYGAVGYEQYF
CDR3 DNA: TGTGCCTACGGGGCCGTTGGGTACGAGCAGTACTTC

V gene: TRBV19
J gene: TRBJ1-5
clone size: .
D gene: TRBD1
CDR3 protein: CASSPTGDNQPQHF
CDR3 DNA: TGTGCCAGTAGCCCGACAGGGGACAATCAGCCCCAGCATTTT

V gene: TRBV20-1
J gene: TRBJ1-2
clone size: many
D gene: .
CDR3 protein: CSALFRRGVDGYTF
CDR3 DNA: TGCAGTGCCCTCTTTCGCAGGGGTGTCGATGGCTACACCTTC

V gene: TRBV12-3/TRBV12-4
J gene: TRBJ2-7
clone size: many
D gene: .
CDR3 protein: CASSSLDGFYEQYF
CDR3 DNA: TGTGCCAGCAGTTCCTTGGACGGATTTTACGAGCAGTACTTC

V gene: TRBV3-1
J gene: TRBJ2-1
clone size: .
D gene: .
CDR3 protein: CASSQTSTGSNEQFF
CDR3 DNA: TGTGCCAGCAGCCAAACTAGCACCGGGAGCAATGAGCAGTTCTTC

V gene: TRBV19
J gene: TRBJ2-1
clone size: many
D gene: TRBD2
CDR3 protein: CASVGGYEQFF
CDR3 DNA: TGTGCCAGTGTGGGGGGGTATGAGCAGTTCTTC

V gene: TRBV20-1
J gene: TRBJ2-7
clone size: few
D gene: .
CDR3 protein: CSARSGDETAEQYF
CDR3 DNA: TGCAGTGCTAGATCCGGGGACGAAACCGCCGAGCAGTACTTC

V gene: TRBV20-1
J gene: TRBJ1-4
clone size: few
D gene: .
CDR3 protein: CSARRAGTNEKLFF
CDR3 DNA: TGCAGTGCTAGACGGGCAGGGACTAATGAAAAACTGTTTTTT

V gene: TRBV2
J gene: TRBJ2-7
clone size: many
D gene: TRBD1
CDR3 protein: CASRQTGTGGGEQYF
CDR3 DNA: TGTGCCAGCAGACAAACCGGGACAGGGGGCGGCGAGCAGTACTTC

V gene: TRBV24-1
J gene: TRBJ2-7
clone size: .
D gene: .
CDR3 protein: CATSDSGQYYEQYF
CDR3 DNA: TGTGCCACCAGTGATTCCGGACAGTACTACGAGCAGTACTTC